The rows below give T cell receptor beta chains drawn from one sample of a study of response to subunit inactivated influenza vaccine. TCRdb analysed the RT-PCR reads with MiXCR anew, one entry per CDR3 protein. There are about 540,000 distinct CDR3 sequences in the sample; under 30% occur only once, and 2.5% to 3% lies in the top ten. These data were also reused for a study on T cells expressing NK-cell markers.

Here the sequenced sample was CD4+ T cells sorted from PBMCs, taken 11 to 12 days after vaccination. These receptor sequences come from a man aged 50-60 years who received an inactivated influenza vaccine. The CDR3 runs from the conserved cysteine through the conserved F or W. Each record gives: D gene, clone size, V gene, J gene, CDR3 DNA, CDR3 protein. A D gene is named only where the DNA matches it firmly. Clone size is not always given. Where it is, it says once, few, many or a class for expanded clones.

d_gene: TRBD1; abundance: few; v_gene: TRBV12-3/TRBV12-4; j_gene: TRBJ2-7; CDR3nt: TGTGCCAGCAGTCCTACCGGACAGGGGGCGAACGAGCAGTACTTC; CDR3aa: CASSPTGQGANEQYF
d_gene: -; abundance: -; v_gene: TRBV5-1; j_gene: TRBJ2-1; CDR3nt: TGCGCCAGCAGCTTGGGGCCTCAGAGCTCCTACAATGAGCAGTTCTTC; CDR3aa: CASSLGPQSSYNEQFF
d_gene: TRBD1; abundance: few; v_gene: TRBV4-2; j_gene: TRBJ2-1; CDR3nt: TGTGCCAGCAGCCAAGGACAGGGGGCGTATGAGCAGTTCTTC; CDR3aa: CASSQGQGAYEQFF
d_gene: -; abundance: few; v_gene: TRBV5-8; j_gene: TRBJ2-2; CDR3nt: TGTGCCAGCAGCTTGGAGGCGGAGATCACCGGGGAGCTGTTTTTT; CDR3aa: CASSLEAEITGELFF
d_gene: TRBD1; abundance: -; v_gene: TRBV6-6; j_gene: TRBJ2-7; CDR3nt: TGTGCCAGCAGGCCGACAGGGTCGGACGAGCAGTACTTC; CDR3aa: CASRPTGSDEQYF
d_gene: -; abundance: -; v_gene: TRBV5-5; j_gene: TRBJ2-1; CDR3nt: TGTGCCAGCAGCTCGGGACACCAATACAATGAGCAGTTCTTC; CDR3aa: CASSSGHQYNEQFF
d_gene: -; abundance: -; v_gene: TRBV7-2; j_gene: TRBJ2-3; CDR3nt: TGTGCCAGCAGCTTAGTTTACAGCAACAGGGGCACAGATACGCAGTATTTT; CDR3aa: CASSLVYSNRGTDTQYF
d_gene: -; abundance: few; v_gene: TRBV7-9; j_gene: TRBJ2-7; CDR3nt: TGTGCCAGCAGACTTGGGACTGGAGTCGAGGAGCAGTACTTC; CDR3aa: CASRLGTGVEEQYF
d_gene: TRBD2; abundance: few; v_gene: TRBV7-2; j_gene: TRBJ2-5; CDR3nt: TGTGCCAGCAGCCGGGCCGGACTAGCGTCGGAGACCCAGTACTTC; CDR3aa: CASSRAGLASETQYF
d_gene: TRBD2; abundance: -; v_gene: TRBV12-3/TRBV12-4; j_gene: TRBJ2-2; CDR3nt: TGTGCCAGCAGGTTTAGCGGGGGTGGAAACACCGGGGAGCTGTTTTTT; CDR3aa: CASRFSGGGNTGELFF
d_gene: -; abundance: -; v_gene: TRBV7-2; j_gene: TRBJ1-2; CDR3nt: TGTGCCAGCAGCCACGGTGGACAGTTCTATGGCTACACCTTC; CDR3aa: CASSHGGQFYGYTF